This is a list of T cell receptor beta chains from one sample in a study of STAT3 mutations in large granular lymphocyte leukemia. Assay used: immunoSEQ multiplex PCR; TCRdb lists only in-frame clones, some missing. Of some 27,000 clones listed, approximately 80% are singletons. The sample was peripheral blood mononuclear cells. The receptors were gathered from a woman in her fifties or sixties with T-cell large granular lymphocyte leukemia. Some clones in this sample may be carry-over from other donors' samples. Each CDR3 is given without its conserved first and last residue.

CDR3 protein: ASSLLTPRGLYEQY
V gene: TRBV27
J gene: TRBJ2-7

CDR3 protein: ASSPRLAGADTQY
V gene: TRBV18
J gene: TRBJ2-3

CDR3 protein: ASSLWDLKETQY
V gene: TRBV7-8
J gene: TRBJ2-5

CDR3 protein: ASSLRVGELF
V gene: TRBV7-2
J gene: TRBJ2-2

CDR3 protein: ASSLVLLSEAF
V gene: TRBV5-1
J gene: TRBJ1-1

CDR3 protein: ASSLGGVRVYGYT
V gene: TRBV5-6
J gene: TRBJ1-2

CDR3 protein: ASSLNGGNQPQH
V gene: TRBV27
J gene: TRBJ1-5

CDR3 protein: ASSFGTSGTYNEQF
V gene: TRBV5-4
J gene: TRBJ2-1

CDR3 protein: ASSLSPSNQPQH
V gene: TRBV28
J gene: TRBJ1-5

CDR3 protein: ASSPTAPSGNTIY
V gene: TRBV6-5
J gene: TRBJ1-3

CDR3 protein: ASSSRTGLNQPQH
V gene: TRBV28
J gene: TRBJ1-5

CDR3 protein: ASTSGGLGRPDTQY
V gene: TRBV11-2
J gene: TRBJ2-3

CDR3 protein: ASSNERYEQY
V gene: TRBV7-9
J gene: TRBJ2-7

CDR3 protein: AWSYPGQHTQPQH
V gene: TRBV30
J gene: TRBJ1-5

CDR3 protein: ASSGTSGSSYEQY
V gene: TRBV18
J gene: TRBJ2-7

CDR3 protein: AISETGGLNEQY
V gene: TRBV10-3
J gene: TRBJ2-7

CDR3 protein: ASSQDYQSGRYGYT
V gene: TRBV4-1
J gene: TRBJ1-2

CDR3 protein: ASGEGKVAGGRETQY
V gene: TRBV12-5
J gene: TRBJ2-5

CDR3 protein: ASSPRGQPLNYGYT
V gene: TRBV28
J gene: TRBJ1-2

CDR3 protein: ASSSRASPTTEQY
V gene: TRBV7-8
J gene: TRBJ2-7

CDR3 protein: AWSHGGKDEKLF
V gene: TRBV30
J gene: TRBJ1-4

CDR3 protein: ASSPQLGAGELF
V gene: TRBV18
J gene: TRBJ2-2

CDR3 protein: ASSQTGDNEKLF
V gene: TRBV5-1
J gene: TRBJ1-4

CDR3 protein: ASSQEIVPRGNTEAF
V gene: TRBV14
J gene: TRBJ1-1

CDR3 protein: ASSRTSGRASETQY
V gene: TRBV7-9
J gene: TRBJ2-5

CDR3 protein: ASSPGQDQPQH
V gene: TRBV18
J gene: TRBJ1-5

CDR3 protein: ASSQSPGGSYGYT
V gene: TRBV16
J gene: TRBJ1-2

CDR3 protein: AIRTTGGYT
V gene: TRBV7-9
J gene: TRBJ1-2

CDR3 protein: ASSFVSTLNTEAF
V gene: TRBV28
J gene: TRBJ1-1

CDR3 protein: ASSIGLAADTQY
V gene: TRBV7-9
J gene: TRBJ2-3

CDR3 protein: ASSLRTGTGYT
V gene: TRBV18
J gene: TRBJ1-2

CDR3 protein: ASTVGGNTIY
V gene: TRBV28
J gene: TRBJ1-3

CDR3 protein: ASSLLPDSPSSYNEQF
V gene: TRBV7-9
J gene: TRBJ2-1

CDR3 protein: ASSLLGRRVTQY
V gene: TRBV7-9
J gene: TRBJ2-5

CDR3 protein: ATHGPLAGYT
V gene: TRBV28
J gene: TRBJ1-2

CDR3 protein: AWVGRGSRNGGYT
V gene: TRBV30
J gene: TRBJ1-2

CDR3 protein: ASSQSERGGRAF
V gene: TRBV23-1
J gene: TRBJ1-1

CDR3 protein: ASRETVYEQY
V gene: TRBV2
J gene: TRBJ2-7

CDR3 protein: SVVSANTEAF
V gene: TRBV29-1
J gene: TRBJ1-1

CDR3 protein: ASSGRGTQDNEKLF
V gene: TRBV19
J gene: TRBJ1-4

CDR3 protein: ASSSQPGARVTDTQY
V gene: TRBV5-1
J gene: TRBJ2-3

CDR3 protein: ASRPGQGDGYT
V gene: TRBV5-1
J gene: TRBJ1-2

CDR3 protein: ASSLGPSKETEAF
V gene: TRBV5-1
J gene: TRBJ1-1

CDR3 protein: AWDTQRMNTEAF
V gene: TRBV30
J gene: TRBJ1-1

CDR3 protein: ASSWTGPTEAF
V gene: TRBV11-2
J gene: TRBJ1-1

CDR3 protein: ASSVPSDGRDTDTQY
V gene: TRBV9
J gene: TRBJ2-3

CDR3 protein: ASSFGTNYGYT
V gene: TRBV7-9
J gene: TRBJ1-2

CDR3 protein: SVVAGGPQETQY
V gene: TRBV29-1
J gene: TRBJ2-5

CDR3 protein: ASSVREYNEQF
V gene: TRBV5-1
J gene: TRBJ2-1